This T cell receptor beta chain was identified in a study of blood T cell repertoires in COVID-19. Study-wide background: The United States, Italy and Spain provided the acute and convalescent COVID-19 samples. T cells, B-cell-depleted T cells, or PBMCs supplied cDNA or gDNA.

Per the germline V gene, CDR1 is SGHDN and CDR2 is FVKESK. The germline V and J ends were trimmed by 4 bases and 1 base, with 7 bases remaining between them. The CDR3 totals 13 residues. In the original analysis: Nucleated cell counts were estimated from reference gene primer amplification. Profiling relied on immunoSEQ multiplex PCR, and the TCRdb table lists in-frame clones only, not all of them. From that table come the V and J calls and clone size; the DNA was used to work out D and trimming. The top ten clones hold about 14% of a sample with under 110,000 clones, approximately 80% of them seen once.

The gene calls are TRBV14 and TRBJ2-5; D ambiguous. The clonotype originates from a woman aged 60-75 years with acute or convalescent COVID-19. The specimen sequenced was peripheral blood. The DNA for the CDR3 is TGTGCCAGCAGCCGCGGAACCCAAGAGACCCAGTACTTC. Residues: CASSRGTQETQYF. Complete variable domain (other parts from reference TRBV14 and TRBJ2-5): EAGVTQFPSHSVIEKGQTVTLRCDPISGHDNLYWYRRVMGKEIKFLLHFVKESKQDESGMPNNRFLAERTGGTYSTLKVQPAELEDSGVYFCASSRGTQETQYFGPGTRLLVL.